Listed here are 18 T cell receptor beta chains from one sample, sequenced in a study of T cells in localized non-small cell lung cancer. Only in-frame clones appear in the TCRdb table, and some are missing; sequencing was by immunoSEQ multiplex PCR. The data contain about 35,000 clones, approximately 90% of them singletons. This material consisted of peripheral blood mononuclear cells, taken before any cancer treatment. The receptors derive from a female donor of 60 years or more with stage II lung adenocarcinoma.

V gene TRBV28 combines with J gene TRBJ2-7; 9 bases are a match to TRBD1. Per germline, CDR1 MDHEN and CDR2 SYDVKM. V trimming: 7 bases; J trimming: 4 bases; junction bases outside the gene matches: 5. The CDR3 consists of 13 residues. The CDR3 DNA reads TGTGCCAGCACTGGACAGGGGTTGTACGAGCAGTACTTC. Its translation: CASTGQGLYEQYF.

The gene calls are TRBV7-2 and TRBJ2-7; D not resolved. CDR1 is SGHTA and CDR2 is FQGNSA in the germline V gene. The CDR3 loop spans 15 amino acids. Trimming cost V 5 bases and J 0 bases, with 14 bases left between them. The CDR3 region has the DNA TGTGCCAGCAGCAGCTCATCATCCCTCTCCTACGAGCAGTACTTC. Translating gives CASSSSSSLSYEQYF. Looking up the rest from reference TRBV7-2 and TRBJ2-7 gives the full variable domain: GAGVSQSPSNKVTEKGKDVELRCDPISGHTALYWYRQSLGQGLEFLIYFQGNSAPDKSGLPSDRFSAERTGGSVSTLTIQRTQQEDSAVYLCASSSSSSLSYEQYFGPGTRLTVT.

This chain joins TRBV10-1 and TRBJ1-1; 7 bases map to TRBD1. The CDR3 is made up of 17 amino acids. V lost 0 bases and J lost 0; bases outside the gene matches: 7. From germline, CDR1 is WNHNN and CDR2 SYGVQD (reference sequence). This chain's CDR3 is CASSESYRGNMNTEAFF. Written as DNA, the CDR3 is TGCGCCAGCAGTGAGTCCTACAGGGGTAACATGAACACTGAAGCTTTCTTT.

This chain joins TRBV27 and TRBJ1-3, with a tentative D call TRBD1 (5 bases). The germline V gene encodes CDR1 MNHEY and CDR2 SMNVEV (reference sequence). CDR3 size: 21 residues. Trimming removed 2 bases from V and 0 bases from J, with 26 bases in between. This CDR3 is CASSLRRARPVPFSSGNTIYF. CDR3 bases: TGTGCCAGCAGTTTACGCAGGGCCCGCCCGGTACCGTTTTCCTCTGGAAACACCATATATTTT.

This clone was recorded only once. The chain combines TRBV11-3 with TRBJ1-1; unclear D gene. The CDR3 spans 13 residues. V was clipped by 1 base and J by 9 bases, with 12 bases between them. Germline CDR1 reads SGHNT; CDR2 reads YENEEA. The CDR3 reads CASSLGDKSKAFF. As DNA, the CDR3 is TGTGCCAGCAGCTTAGGAGATAAATCTAAAGCTTTCTTT.

The rearrangement links TRBV30 to TRBJ2-1; D uncertain. The CDR3 length is 11 residues. CDR1 and CDR2 (germline): GTSNPN, SVGIG (reference sequence). V was trimmed by 5 bases and J by 1 base, leaving 3 bases between them. The CDR3 DNA is TGTGCCTGGGATTCCTACAATGAGCAGTTCTTC. Residues: CAWDSYNEQFF.

V and J are TRBV28 and TRBJ2-2, with D tentatively TRBD2 (6 bases). Germline V gene sequence: CDR1 MDHEN, CDR2 SYDVKM. The CDR3 spans 14 residues. Between the trimmed V and J ends, which lost 5 bases and 4 bases, there was a span of 11 bases. DNA for the CDR3: TGTGCCAGCAGTCCTCCGGGAGCCACCGGGGAGCTGTTTTTT. Translating it yields CASSPPGATGELFF. Supplemented by reference TRBV28 and TRBJ2-2, the full variable domain reads DVKVTQSSRYLVKRTGEKVFLECVQDMDHENMFWYRQDPGLGLRLIYFSYDVKMKEKGDIPEGYSVSREKKERFSLILESASTNQTSMYLCASSPPGATGELFFGEGSRLTVL.

This clone came up once. CDR3 protein: CASSLDPNPVYGYTF. The CDR3 DNA is TGCGCCAGCAGCCTCGATCCTAACCCCGTCTATGGCTACACCTTC. The chain employs TRBV5-1 and TRBJ1-2; D not certain. V lost 4 bases, J lost 4 bases, and 17 bases lay in between. The CDR3 sequence is 15 residues long. The germline V gene has CDR1 SGHRS and CDR2 YFSETQ.

J is TRBJ2-2 and V is TRBV5-6; the match to TRBD1 covers 9 bases. The CDR3 loop spans 17 amino acids. Trimming took 3 bases from V and 7 from J; bases not matched to a gene: 13. Germline CDR1 is SGHDT and CDR2 is YYEEEE. This CDR3 is CASSWYRDREYLGELFF. CDR3 in DNA: TGTGCCAGCAGCTGGTACCGGGACAGGGAATATCTCGGGGAGCTGTTTTTT.

V is TRBV28 and J is TRBJ1-1, with unresolved D. Germline values: CDR1 MDHEN, CDR2 SYDVKM. This CDR3 is 16 amino acids long. With 7 bases removed from V and 1 base from J, the gap between germline ends came to 19 bases. Here the CDR3 DNA reads TGTGCCAGCATTCTCTCAGAGCGAGGGTCGAACACTGAAGCTTTCTTT. Amino acids: CASILSERGSNTEAFF.

The V and J genes are TRBV6-1 and TRBJ2-6; D call uncertain. Germline V gene sequence: CDR1 MNHNS, CDR2 SASEGT. Trimming pared 3 bases from V and 2 bases from J, leaving 8 bases between. The CDR3 consists of 15 residues. CDR3 residues: CASSDGSAGANVLTF. As DNA, the CDR3 is TGTGCCAGCAGTGACGGAAGTGCTGGGGCCAACGTCCTGACTTTC.

The V call is TRBV6-5, the J call TRBJ1-4; TRBD1 is a possible D gene (5 bases). CDR1 is MNHEY and CDR2 is SVGAGI in the germline V gene. V was pared by 8 bases and J by 5 bases, with 15 bases between. The CDR3 has 14 amino acids. CDR3 bases: TGTGCCAGCGCCCGCTGGGGGAGGAATGAAAAACTGTTTTTT. It is translated as CASARWGRNEKLFF.

V and J are TRBV2 and TRBJ2-5; D unresolved. Germline V gene data show CDR1 as SNHLY and CDR2 as FYNNEI. V was cut by 3 bases and J by 3 bases, with 8 bases left in between. This CDR3 has 13 amino acids. CDR3 coding DNA: TGTGCCAGCAGTGATGGGGTCGAAGAGACCCAGTACTTC. Translation: CASSDGVEETQYF.

This sequence joins TRBV9 and TRBJ2-7; 9 positions agree with TRBD1. Trimming removed 4 bases from V and 9 bases from J; junction bases left unmatched: 11. Germline CDR1 is SGDLS and CDR2 is YYNGEE. This CDR3 has 14 residues. The CDR3 sequence is CASSPRTGEGAQYF. The CDR3, as DNA: TGTGCCAGCAGCCCTCGGACAGGGGAGGGCGCGCAGTACTTC.

This clone was counted a single time. The rearrangement links TRBV6-1 to TRBJ1-5, with 8 bases matching TRBD1. The ends lost 5 bases at V and 5 bases at J; junction bases unmatched: 8. There are 15 residues in the CDR3. Germline V CDR1 and CDR2: MNHNS, SASEGT. The CDR3 spells CASSWTGSVDQPQHF. DNA for the CDR3: TGTGCCAGCAGTTGGACAGGGTCGGTGGATCAGCCCCAGCATTTT.

The chain uses TRBV7-9 and TRBJ2-7, with D possibly being TRBD1 (6 bases). Trimming stripped 5 bases from V and 0 bases from J, with 11 bases between. The germline V gene encodes CDR1 SEHNR and CDR2 FQNEAQ (reference sequence). The CDR3 is made up of 14 amino acids. CDR3 region: CASSPQGPSYEQYF. CDR3 in DNA: TGTGCCAGCAGCCCTCAGGGGCCCTCCTACGAGCAGTACTTC.

The chain carries TRBV4-3 and TRBJ1-1; unclear D gene. Germline V lookup: CDR1 LGHNA, CDR2 YSLEER. The CDR3 consists of 15 residues. The V gene lost 0 bases and the J gene lost 0 bases, with 8 bases spanning the gap. CDR3 sequence reads: CASSQEAGVNTEAFF. The CDR3 DNA follows: TGCGCCAGCAGCCAAGAAGCAGGAGTGAACACTGAAGCTTTCTTT.

This chain links TRBV6-6 with TRBJ1-2, with 7 bases aligning to TRBD1. Germline-derived CDR1 and CDR2 are MNHNY and SVGAGI (reference sequence). V lost 7 bases to trimming and J lost 8 bases; unmatched junction nucleotides: 13. CDR3 length equals 14 residues. The CDR3, as DNA: TGTGCCAGCACTCCTGGAGACAGGGAGGGCGGCTACACCTTC. This translates into CASTPGDREGGYTF.